Below are 25 T cell receptor beta chains sequenced from a single sample in a study of beta chain features in type 1 diabetes. Study-level findings and limits: A moderate, significant TCRB CDR3 shortening appeared in type 1 diabetes across four CD4+ subsets.

For these TCRs, the target antigens are not known. Expressed TCRB transcripts were sequenced because the entire RNA isolate underwent reverse transcription. Generated by immunoSEQ multiplex PCR, the TCRdb table keeps only in-frame clones and is missing some. The top ten clones hold approximately 0.022% of a sample with hundreds of thousands of clones, 13% of them seen once. What was sequenced was naive CD4+ T cells from blood. These receptors were obtained from a man between 18 and 29 years old with type 1 diabetes.

This clone turned up a few times. The rearrangement links TRBV7-9 to TRBJ1-6; D gene uncertain. Trimming shortened V by 5 bases and J by 10 bases, and 21 bases separated the two germline ends. The CDR3 totals 16 residues. The V gene's germline CDR1 is SEHNR and CDR2 FQNEAQ (reference sequence). CDR3 coding DNA: TGTGCCAGCAGCCTCAACCGGGCGGCAGTAGGCTCACCCCTCCACTTT. This translates into CASSLNRAAVGSPLHF.

Notes on this clone: The sample has other DNA sequences that encode this CDR3 too. The V call is TRBV5-1, the J call TRBJ1-5; D is unresolved. This CDR3 region has 15 residues. V lost 1 base and J lost 4, with 12 bases in between. Germline loops: CDR1 SGHRS, CDR2 YFSETQ. The CDR3 is CASSLFGHENQPQHF. CDR3 bases: TGCGCCAGCAGCTTGTTTGGGCATGAGAATCAGCCCCAGCATTTT.

This clone was observed a handful of times. V usage is TRBV6-6 and J usage is TRBJ2-5; D not resolved. Trimming took off 4 bases at V and 5 bases at J, with 17 bases between the two ends. In germline, CDR1 is MNHNY, CDR2 SVGAGI (reference sequence). The CDR3 covers 15 residues. CDR3 protein: CASSSPDRPGETQYF. The CDR3 nucleotides are TGTGCCAGCAGTTCCCCGGACCGGCCCGGTGAGACCCAGTACTTC.

The chain joins TRBV4-1 to TRBJ1-6; D perhaps matches TRBD1 (5 bases). Germline V lookup: CDR1 MGHRA, CDR2 YSYEKL. With 4 bases removed from V and 15 bases from J, the gap between germline ends came to 13 bases. The CDR3 loop spans 12 amino acids. Written as DNA, the CDR3 is TGCGCCAGCAGCCTTCGCCAAGGACACCTCCACTTT. Translation: CASSLRQGHLHF.

The V call is TRBV7-2, the J call TRBJ1-5; 8 nucleotides line up with TRBD1. Germline trimming cut 6 bases from V and 1 base from J; bases unmatched to any gene: 5. Germline values: CDR1 SGHTA, CDR2 FQGNSA. The CDR3 consists of 15 residues. CDR3 in amino acids: CASRKTGESNQPQHF. The CDR3 region has the DNA TGTGCCAGCAGGAAGACAGGGGAGAGCAATCAGCCCCAGCATTTT.

The chain employs TRBV27 and TRBJ2-7, with 8 bases matching TRBD1. This CDR3 is 15 amino acids long. Germline V lookup: CDR1 MNHEY, CDR2 SMNVEV (reference sequence). Trimming cost V 3 bases and J 3 bases; bases outside gene matches: 7. The CDR3 is CASSFRDRRYYEQYF. In nucleotides, the CDR3 is TGTGCCAGCAGTTTCCGGGACAGGCGCTACTACGAGCAGTACTTC.

V usage is TRBV29-1 and J usage is TRBJ2-5; D possibly corresponds to TRBD2 (5 bases). The germline V gene encodes CDR1 SQVTM and CDR2 ANQGSEA. This CDR3 contains 12 residues. V lost 7 bases, J lost 5 bases, and 14 bases lay in between. CDR3 nucleotide sequence: TGCAGCGCCCTGACTGAGGGTGAGACCCAGTACTTC. Translating it yields CSALTEGETQYF.

The chain carries TRBV6-1 and TRBJ2-7; D is perhaps TRBD1 or TRBD2 (6 bases each). Trimming shortened V by 4 bases and J by 2 bases, and 21 bases separated the two germline ends. Germline V gene data show CDR1 as MNHNS and CDR2 as SASEGT. The CDR3 is made up of 17 amino acids. This CDR3 reads CASSARTGGTLTYEQYF. CDR3 DNA sequence: TGTGCCAGCAGTGCCCGCACTGGGGGGACACTAACCTACGAGCAGTACTTC.

The V call is TRBV5-6, the J call TRBJ1-1, with a tentative D call TRBD1 (5 bases). This CDR3 spans 14 amino acids. The germline gives CDR1 SGHDT, CDR2 YYEEEE. V shed 5 bases and J shed 3 bases, with 14 bases lying between them. The CDR3 DNA reads as TGTGCCAGCAGTCTTCGGGGACGGTACACTGAAGCTTTCTTT. Protein product: CASSLRGRYTEAFF.

This clone turned up a few times. The V call is TRBV11-2, the J call TRBJ2-1; 7 nucleotides match TRBD1. The V gene end was trimmed by 3 bases and the J gene end by 8 bases; junction bases not matched to a gene: 13. The CDR3 totals 16 residues. Germline CDR1 and CDR2: SGHAT and FQNNGV. The CDR3 sequence is CASSLGRGYAMDEQFF. The CDR3 DNA reads TGTGCCAGCAGCTTGGGCAGGGGGTATGCAATGGATGAGCAGTTCTTC.

V gene TRBV11-2 combines with J gene TRBJ1-2, with D unresolved. Per germline, CDR1 SGHAT and CDR2 FQNNGV. This CDR3 is 14 amino acids long. Deletions cut 1 base from V and 2 bases from J, with 8 bases between. DNA of the CDR3: TGTGCCAGCAGCTTAGTTGCGGGAAACTATGGCTACACCTTC. This encodes CASSLVAGNYGYTF.

In its sample, this clone was seen a few times. The V gene is TRBV4-2, the J gene TRBJ1-1; a weak D match, TRBD1 (5 bases). The CDR3 contains 14 residues. V was cut by 8 bases and J by 1 base, with 14 bases left in between. The V gene's germline CDR1 is LGHNA and CDR2 YNFKEQ. For the CDR3, the DNA is TGTGCCAGCCTCCCTAGTACAGGGAACACTGAAGCTTTCTTT. It translates to CASLPSTGNTEAFF.

The chain couples TRBV9 to TRBJ2-1; 7 bases are shared with TRBD2. The ends lost 4 bases at V and 4 bases at J; junction bases unmatched: 8. The CDR3 contains 15 residues. From germline, CDR1 is SGDLS and CDR2 YYNGEE. The CDR3 coding sequence is TGTGCCAGCAGCCCCCTCCTAGCGGAATACAATGAGCAGTTCTTC. Translated, it gives CASSPLLAEYNEQFF.

This clone was observed a few times. This sequence joins TRBV28 and TRBJ2-7; D unresolved. The CDR3 spans 13 residues. Germline loops: CDR1 MDHEN, CDR2 SYDVKM. Trimming removed 4 bases at V and 2 bases at J, with 9 bases between. The CDR3 nucleotides read TGTGCCAGCAGTTGGGGTCCTGCCTACGAGCAGTACTTC. It is translated as CASSWGPAYEQYF.

Only a few counts were recorded for this clone. The CDR3 region is CAWKTSNTEAFF. The CDR3 nucleotides are TGTGCCTGGAAAACGTCGAACACTGAAGCTTTCTTT. This chain connects TRBV30 to TRBJ1-1; no clear D. Germline CDR1 and CDR2: GTSNPN and SVGIG (reference sequence). The CDR3 totals 12 residues. Trimming left V 4 bases short and J 1 base short, with 7 bases between.

This clone appeared a few times. The rearrangement joins TRBV6-1 to TRBJ2-5; a weak D match, TRBD1 (6 bases). V was trimmed by 6 bases and J by 2 bases, leaving 13 bases between them. The CDR3 is made up of 14 amino acids. In germline, CDR1 is MNHNS, CDR2 SASEGT. In DNA, the CDR3 is TGTGCCAGCAGAACAAGGACAGTTCAAGAGACCCAGTACTTC. This gives the protein CASRTRTVQETQYF.

This clone was observed a few times. The chain links TRBV7-2 to TRBJ2-3, with D perhaps assigned TRBD1 or TRBD2 (6 bases each). The CDR3 is 13 residues long. Trimming stripped 3 bases from V and 5 bases from J, with 9 bases between. The V gene's germline CDR1 is SGHTA and CDR2 FQGNSA. The chain's CDR3 is CASSFGGQDTQYF. Here the CDR3 DNA reads TGTGCCAGCAGCTTCGGGGGACAAGATACGCAGTATTTT.

This chain links TRBV20-1 with TRBJ1-2; weak D call: TRBD1 (6 bases). V was clipped by 6 bases and J by 8 bases, with 13 bases between them. Germline values: CDR1 DFQATT, CDR2 SNEGSKA (reference sequence). This CDR3 region has 11 residues. CDR3 region: CSAGATLGYTF. The CDR3 DNA is TGCAGTGCGGGGGCGACCCTCGGCTACACCTTC.

The V and J genes are TRBV30 and TRBJ1-2; TRBD1 matches at 9 bases. CDR3 length equals 12 residues. The ends lost 5 bases at V and 7 bases at J; junction bases unmatched: 5. Germline CDR1 GTSNPN, CDR2 SVGIG (reference sequence). This CDR3 reads CAWATGGIGYTF. As DNA, the CDR3 is TGTGCCTGGGCGACAGGGGGAATTGGCTACACCTTC.

The rearrangement links TRBV1 to TRBJ1-5; TRBD1 is the table's D call and was not checked against the DNA. TRBV1 is marked as a pseudogene. There are 14 residues in the CDR3. The DNA of the CDR3 is TGCACCAGCAGCCTAGGACAGAGCAATCAGCCCCAGCATTTT. Encoded protein: CTSSLGQSNQPQHF.

The chain carries TRBV7-9 and TRBJ2-2, with D hard to call. CDR3 length: 13 residues. V was clipped by 3 bases and J by 5 bases, with 7 bases between them. Germline V lookup: CDR1 SEHNR, CDR2 FQNEAQ (reference sequence). The CDR3 bases are TGTGCCAGCAGCTTGGTTCGGACCGGGGAGCTGTTTTTT. Translating it yields CASSLVRTGELFF.

The chain is built from TRBV21-1 and TRBJ2-1; the D call in the table, TRBD1, was not verified against the DNA. TRBV21-1 is classified as a pseudogene. This CDR3 region has 16 residues. CDR3 nucleotide sequence: TGTGCCAGCAGTCCTAATTCGGCAGGGGTTTCATGGGAGCAGTTCTTC. Its protein product is CASSPNSAGVSWEQFF.

V gene TRBV10-1 combines with J gene TRBJ2-1; D gene unclear. The germline V gene has CDR1 WNHNN and CDR2 SYGVQD (reference sequence). V shed 2 bases and J shed 6 bases, with 8 bases lying between them. This CDR3 is 13 amino acids long. Here the CDR3 DNA reads TGCGCCAGCAGTGAGCAACAGTTCAATGAGCAGTTCTTC. Translated, it gives CASSEQQFNEQFF.

As for this clone: One end of the junction fails to match germline, which may point to a read error. The gene calls are TRBV7-3 and TRBJ2-6; the D is unclear. Germline CDR1 SGHTA, CDR2 FQGTGA. This CDR3 spans 15 amino acids. CDR3 DNA sequence: TGTGCCAGCACCTTAGGGCGGACTGGGGCCAACGTCCTGACTTTC. This gives the protein CASTLGRTGANVLTF.

The CDR3 DNA reads TGTGCCAGCATTCAGGGCAGGGACGTATGGGGCTACACCTTC. Translation gives CASIQGRDVWGYTF. This chain connects TRBV28 to TRBJ1-2; possible D gene TRBD1, 5 bases. Germline CDR1 is MDHEN and CDR2 is SYDVKM. CDR3 length: 14 amino acids. V lost 7 bases and J 8 bases, leaving 20 bases between the germline ends.